These 21 T cell receptor beta chains originate from one sample sequenced in a study of CD8 T cells in Susac syndrome. RNA, at about 0.45 to 1 ug, was reverse transcribed with random hexamers. TCRdb passed the immunoSEQ multiplex PCR reads through MiXCR, listing each CDR3 protein once. The top ten clones hold around 0.14% of a sample with hundreds of thousands of distinct CDR3 sequences, approximately 90% of them seen once. Sequenced sample: CD8+ T cells from PBMCs. The receptor set was obtained from a human donor with multiple sclerosis.

This chain links TRBV29-1 with TRBJ1-5; TRBD1 matches 7 bases. Germline V lookup: CDR1 SQVTM, CDR2 ANQGSEA. The J segment lost 7 bases and the V segment lost 3 bases, leaving 12 bases of the junction unmatched. The CDR3 length is 15 residues. The CDR3 loop reads CSVEFAGQVGQPQHF. The CDR3 coding sequence is TGCAGCGTTGAGTTTGCAGGACAGGTGGGGCAGCCCCAGCATTTT.

The J gene is TRBJ1-1, the V gene TRBV7-8; TRBD1 aligns across 8 bases. V was clipped by 5 bases and J by 1 base; unmatched bases: 12. Germline loops: CDR1 SGHVS, CDR2 FQNEAQ. The CDR3 has 17 residues. The CDR3 is CASSNPDRGGSNTEAFF. CDR3 bases: TGTGCCAGCAGCAATCCCGACAGGGGAGGGTCGAACACTGAAGCTTTCTTT.

V gene TRBV19 combines with J gene TRBJ2-5; possibly TRBD2 for D (5 bases). Germline lookup yields CDR1 LNHDA and CDR2 SQIVND (reference sequence). The germline V and J ends were trimmed by 4 bases and 3 bases, with 18 bases remaining between them. The CDR3 runs to 16 residues. CDR3 in DNA: TGTGCCAGTAGTACGACGGAGGAGTTTCACGAAGAGACCCAGTACTTC. This gives the protein CASSTTEEFHEETQYF.

This rearrangement joins TRBV29-1 to TRBJ2-7, with 7 bases matching TRBD2. J lost 1 base, V lost 8 bases, and 14 bases had no gene match. This CDR3 region has 15 residues. Germline loops: CDR1 SQVTM, CDR2 ANQGSEA. CDR3 in amino acids: CSFGRQGGWSYEQYF. CDR3 DNA: TGCAGCTTCGGGCGGCAGGGAGGGTGGTCCTACGAGCAGTACTTC.

To note about this clonotype: The junction does not match germline at one end; this may be a read error. This chain links TRBV19 with TRBJ1-1; TRBD1 matches 7 bases. Germline CDR1 and CDR2: LNHDA and SQIVND (reference sequence). The CDR3 covers 17 residues. This CDR3 is CASSVGNRGHGGPEVFF. Written as DNA, the CDR3 is TGTGCCAGTAGTGTGGGGAACAGGGGACACGGTGGCCCTGAAGTTTTCTTT.

J is TRBJ2-1 and V is TRBV5-4; D is perhaps TRBD2 (5 bases). V gave up 0 bases and J gave up 2 bases, with 12 bases separating them. CDR3 length equals 16 residues. The germline V gene encodes CDR1 SGHNT and CDR2 YYREEE (reference sequence). The DNA of the CDR3 is TGTGCCAGCAGCTTGGATAGGACTCATGCCTACAATGAGCAGTTCTTC. It is translated as CASSLDRTHAYNEQFF. The full variable domain, completed using reference TRBV5-4 and TRBJ2-1, is ETGVTQSPTHLIKTRGQQVTLRCSSQSGHNTVSWYQQALGQGPQFIFQYYREEENGRGNFPPRFSGLQFPNYSSELNVNALELDDSALYLCASSLDRTHAYNEQFFGPGTRLTVL.

J is TRBJ2-7 and V is TRBV25-1; the D is unclear. V lost 2 bases, J lost 6 bases, and 11 bases lay in between. The germline V gene has CDR1 MGHDK and CDR2 SYGVNS. The CDR3 spans 13 residues. This CDR3 is CASSEGYPPEQYF. The DNA of the CDR3 is TGTGCCAGCAGTGAAGGGTATCCCCCCGAGCAGTACTTC.

The rearrangement joins TRBV24-1 to TRBJ2-7; 7 bases line up with TRBD2. Germline trimming cut 3 bases from V and 7 bases from J; bases unmatched to any gene: 26. CDR3 length: 20 residues. Looked up from germline, CDR1 is KGHDR and CDR2 is SFDVKD. The CDR3 here is CATSDPRARGRGRIPREQYF. CDR3 bases: TGTGCCACCAGTGATCCCCGGGCACGGGGGAGGGGACGGATTCCACGGGAGCAGTACTTC.

The chain uses TRBV10-3 and TRBJ2-7; 14 nucleotides line up with TRBD2. The junction had 7 bases not matched to a gene; V was cut back by 0 bases and J by 3 bases. This CDR3 is 18 amino acids long. Per germline, CDR1 ENHRY and CDR2 SYGVKD. The CDR3 here is CAISESGTSGRPGYEQYF. Here the CDR3 DNA reads TGTGCCATCAGTGAGTCCGGGACTAGCGGGAGACCGGGCTACGAGCAGTACTTC.

The chain couples TRBV20-1 to TRBJ2-7; 7 bases fit TRBD1. The junction had 8 bases not matched to a gene; V was cut back by 1 base and J by 2 bases. Germline V gene data show CDR1 as DFQATT and CDR2 as SNEGSKA (reference sequence). The CDR3 is made up of 15 amino acids. The CDR3 sequence is CSARGKFDRAYEQYF. The CDR3 DNA is TGCAGTGCTAGAGGGAAATTTGACAGGGCCTACGAGCAGTACTTC.

This rearrangement joins TRBV9 to TRBJ2-1, with 7 bases fitting TRBD2. Per the germline V gene, CDR1 is SGDLS and CDR2 is YYNGEE. CDR3 length: 19 amino acids. The V gene end was trimmed by 3 bases and the J gene end by 0 bases; junction bases not matched to a gene: 15. The CDR3 nucleotides are TGTGCCAGCAGCGGTAGGCCGTCGAGGCGGGGGAGCTCCTACAATGAGCAGTTCTTC. Its translation: CASSGRPSRRGSSYNEQFF.

The gene calls are TRBV13 and TRBJ2-3, with D uncertain. The CDR3 contains 14 residues. The V end lost 5 bases, the J end lost 5 bases, and 14 bases lay between the germline ends. Germline CDR1 is PRHDT and CDR2 is FYEKMQ (reference sequence). For the CDR3, the DNA is TGTGCCAGCAGCCCCTTGCCGGGTGGAGATACGCAGTATTTT. Translation: CASSPLPGGDTQYF.

This sequence joins TRBV9 and TRBJ1-3, with D unresolved. This CDR3 is 15 amino acids long. The V end lost 0 bases, the J end lost 2 bases, and 9 bases lay between the germline ends. The germline gives CDR1 SGDLS, CDR2 YYNGEE. The CDR3 region is CASSVGWGAGNTIYF. CDR3 bases: TGTGCCAGCAGCGTAGGCTGGGGTGCTGGAAACACCATATATTTT.

This sequence joins TRBV9 and TRBJ2-6, with D uncertain. This CDR3 region has 15 residues. CDR1 and CDR2 (germline): SGDLS, YYNGEE. The V end was cut by 4 bases, the J end by 0 bases, with 8 bases between. For the CDR3, the DNA is TGTGCCAGCAGCCCCAGGTTCTCTGGGGCCAACGTCCTGACTTTC. Translation gives CASSPRFSGANVLTF.

The V gene is TRBV29-1, the J gene TRBJ1-2; a possible D gene is TRBD1 (6 bases). The CDR3 covers 14 residues. V lost 6 bases, J lost 2 bases, and 16 bases lay in between. From germline, CDR1 is SQVTM and CDR2 ANQGSEA. CDR3 DNA: TGCAGCGTGTACTCAGGGACAAAGAACTATGGCTACACCTTC. This gives the protein CSVYSGTKNYGYTF. Complete variable domain (other parts from reference TRBV29-1 and TRBJ1-2): SAVISQKPSRDICQRGTSLTIQCQVDSQVTMMFWYRQQPGQSLTLIATANQGSEATYESGFVIDKFPISRPNLTFSTLTVSNMSPEDSSIYLCSVYSGTKNYGYTFGSGTRLTVV.

The chain carries TRBV12-3 or TRBV12-4 and TRBJ2-2; no firm D call. V shed 6 bases and J shed 4 bases, with 12 bases lying between them. The CDR3 runs 14 residues. The CDR3, as DNA: TGTGCCAGCAGACTGTCGGCGATCACCGGGGAGCTGTTTTTT. Amino acids: CASRLSAITGELFF.

A remark on this clonotype: Germline is not matched at one junction end, which may reflect a read error. The chain couples TRBV9 to TRBJ2-7; possibly TRBD1 for D (6 bases). From germline, CDR1 is SGDLS and CDR2 YYNGEE. This CDR3 contains 14 residues. This chain's CDR3 is CASSVGDTSNEQYF. CDR3 sequence (DNA): TGTGCCAGCAGCGTAGGGGACACCTCCAACGAGCAGTACTTC.

The chain recombines TRBV4-1 with TRBJ2-7; D gene uncertain. The V gene's germline CDR1 is MGHRA and CDR2 YSYEKL. V was cut by 0 bases and J by 3 bases, with 6 bases left in between. The CDR3 consists of 13 residues. Here the CDR3 reads CASSQDLYYEQYF. In nucleotides, the CDR3 is TGCGCCAGCAGCCAAGACCTTTACTACGAGCAGTACTTC.

This chain connects TRBV29-1 to TRBJ1-2; TRBD1 matches at 7 bases. CDR1 and CDR2 (germline): SQVTM, ANQGSEA. Trimming removed 4 bases from V and 4 bases from J; junction bases left unmatched: 6. The CDR3 covers 13 residues. The CDR3 reads CSVVAGTVYGYTF. DNA of the CDR3: TGCAGCGTTGTCGCCGGGACAGTCTATGGCTACACCTTC.

The chain employs TRBV7-9 and TRBJ2-3; D gene unclear. The CDR3 runs 15 residues. Germline loops: CDR1 SEHNR, CDR2 FQNEAQ (reference sequence). V gave up 5 bases and J gave up 6 bases, with 18 bases separating them. This CDR3 reads CASSPQAQSGDTQYF. CDR3 nucleotides: TGTGCCAGCAGCCCCCAAGCCCAGAGTGGGGATACGCAGTATTTT.

The chain joins TRBV19 to TRBJ1-1; the match to TRBD1 covers 7 bases. The CDR3 totals 16 residues. Germline V gene lookup returns CDR1 LNHDA and CDR2 SQIVND (reference sequence). Losses at the gene ends were 9 bases for V and 1 base for J; bases not matched to a gene: 14. DNA of the CDR3: TGTGCCAGCAACCCTTTGGGACAGAACGCGAACACTGAAGCTTTCTTT. Its protein is CASNPLGQNANTEAFF.